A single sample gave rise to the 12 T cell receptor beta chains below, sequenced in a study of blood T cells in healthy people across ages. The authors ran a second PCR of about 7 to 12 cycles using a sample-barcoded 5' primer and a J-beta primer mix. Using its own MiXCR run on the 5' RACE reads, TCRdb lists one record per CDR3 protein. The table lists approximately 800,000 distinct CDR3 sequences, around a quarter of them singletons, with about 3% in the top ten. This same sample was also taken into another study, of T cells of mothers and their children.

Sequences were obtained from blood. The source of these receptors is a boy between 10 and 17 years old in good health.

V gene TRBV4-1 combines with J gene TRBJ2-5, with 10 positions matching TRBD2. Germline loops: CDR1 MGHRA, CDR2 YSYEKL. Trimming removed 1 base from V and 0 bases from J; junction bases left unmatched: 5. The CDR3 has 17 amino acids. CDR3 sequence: CASSQGQRGGNQETQYF. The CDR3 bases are TGCGCCAGCAGCCAAGGCCAGCGGGGGGGTAACCAAGAGACCCAGTACTTC.

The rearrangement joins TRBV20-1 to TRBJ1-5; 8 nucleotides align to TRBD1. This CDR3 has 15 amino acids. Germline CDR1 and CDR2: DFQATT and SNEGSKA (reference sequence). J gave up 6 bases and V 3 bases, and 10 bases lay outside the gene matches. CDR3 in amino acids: CSARPETGARQPQHF. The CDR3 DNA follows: TGCAGTGCTAGGCCGGAGACAGGGGCCCGTCAGCCCCAGCATTTT.

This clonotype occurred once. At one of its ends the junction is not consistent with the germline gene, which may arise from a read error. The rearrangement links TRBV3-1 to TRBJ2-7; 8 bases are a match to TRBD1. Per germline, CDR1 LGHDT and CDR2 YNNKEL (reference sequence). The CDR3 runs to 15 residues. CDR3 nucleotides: TGTGCCAGCAGCCGAACTGGACAGGGCAGGTACGAGCAGTCCTTC. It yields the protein CASSRTGQGRYEQSF.

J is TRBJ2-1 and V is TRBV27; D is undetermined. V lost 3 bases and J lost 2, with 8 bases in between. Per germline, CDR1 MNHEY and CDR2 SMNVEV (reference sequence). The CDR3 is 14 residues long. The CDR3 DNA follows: TGTGCCAGCAGTTTTAGTACTGCCTACAATGAGCAGTTCTTC. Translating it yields CASSFSTAYNEQFF.

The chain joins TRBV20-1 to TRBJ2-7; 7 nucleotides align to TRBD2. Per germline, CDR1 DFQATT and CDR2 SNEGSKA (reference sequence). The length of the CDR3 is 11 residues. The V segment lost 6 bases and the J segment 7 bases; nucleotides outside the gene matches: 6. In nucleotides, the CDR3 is TGCAGTGCCGCACTAGCGACAGAGCAGTACTTC. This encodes CSAALATEQYF.

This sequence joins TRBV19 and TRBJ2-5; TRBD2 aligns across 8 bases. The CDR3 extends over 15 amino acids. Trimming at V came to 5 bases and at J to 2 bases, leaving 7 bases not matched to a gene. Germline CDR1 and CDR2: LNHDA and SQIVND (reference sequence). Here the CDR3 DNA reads TGTGCCAGTAGTCCTAGACTAGCGTTTCAAGAGACCCAGTACTTC. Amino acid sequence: CASSPRLAFQETQYF. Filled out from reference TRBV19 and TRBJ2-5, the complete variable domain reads DGGITQSPKYLFRKEGQNVTLSCEQNLNHDAMYWYRQDPGQGLRLIYYSQIVNDFQKGDIAEGYSVSREKKESFPLTVTSAQKNPTAFYLCASSPRLAFQETQYFGPGTRLLVL.

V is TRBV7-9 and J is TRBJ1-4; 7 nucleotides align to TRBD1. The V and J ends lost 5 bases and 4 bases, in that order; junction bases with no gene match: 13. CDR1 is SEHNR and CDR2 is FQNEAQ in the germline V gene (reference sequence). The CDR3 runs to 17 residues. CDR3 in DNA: TGTGCCAGCAGCCCTCCCCTCAGACAGGGCCTTAATGAAAAACTGTTTTTT. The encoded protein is CASSPPLRQGLNEKLFF.

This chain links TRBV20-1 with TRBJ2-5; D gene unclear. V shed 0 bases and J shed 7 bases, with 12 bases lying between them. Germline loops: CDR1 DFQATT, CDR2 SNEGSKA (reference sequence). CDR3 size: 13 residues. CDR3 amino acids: CSAREVVGGTQYF. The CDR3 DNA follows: TGCAGTGCTAGAGAGGTGGTAGGTGGGACCCAGTACTTC.

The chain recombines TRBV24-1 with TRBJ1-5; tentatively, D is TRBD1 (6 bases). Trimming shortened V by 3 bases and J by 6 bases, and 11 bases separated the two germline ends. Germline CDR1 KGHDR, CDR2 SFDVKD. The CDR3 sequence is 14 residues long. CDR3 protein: CATSDPQGSQPQHF. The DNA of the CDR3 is TGTGCCACCAGTGATCCTCAGGGGAGTCAGCCCCAGCATTTT.

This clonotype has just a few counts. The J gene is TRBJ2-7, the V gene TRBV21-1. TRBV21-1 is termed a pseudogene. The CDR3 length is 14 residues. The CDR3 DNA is TGTGCCAGCACCAGATGGTTGACGGGGTACGAGCAGTACTTC. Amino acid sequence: CASTRWLTGYEQYF.

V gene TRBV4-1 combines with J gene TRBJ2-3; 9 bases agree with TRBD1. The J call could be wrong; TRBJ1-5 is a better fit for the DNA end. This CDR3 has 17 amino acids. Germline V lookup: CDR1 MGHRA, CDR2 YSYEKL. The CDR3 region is CASSQDPGQGESDTQHF. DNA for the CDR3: TGCGCCAGCAGCCAAGATCCGGGACAGGGTGAATCAGATACGCAGCATTTT.

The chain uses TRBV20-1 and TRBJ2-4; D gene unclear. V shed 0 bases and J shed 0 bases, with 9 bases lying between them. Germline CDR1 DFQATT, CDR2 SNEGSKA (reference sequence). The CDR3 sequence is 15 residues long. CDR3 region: CSARELTLAKNIQYF. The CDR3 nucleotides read TGCAGTGCTAGAGAGCTCACACTAGCCAAAAACATTCAGTACTTC.